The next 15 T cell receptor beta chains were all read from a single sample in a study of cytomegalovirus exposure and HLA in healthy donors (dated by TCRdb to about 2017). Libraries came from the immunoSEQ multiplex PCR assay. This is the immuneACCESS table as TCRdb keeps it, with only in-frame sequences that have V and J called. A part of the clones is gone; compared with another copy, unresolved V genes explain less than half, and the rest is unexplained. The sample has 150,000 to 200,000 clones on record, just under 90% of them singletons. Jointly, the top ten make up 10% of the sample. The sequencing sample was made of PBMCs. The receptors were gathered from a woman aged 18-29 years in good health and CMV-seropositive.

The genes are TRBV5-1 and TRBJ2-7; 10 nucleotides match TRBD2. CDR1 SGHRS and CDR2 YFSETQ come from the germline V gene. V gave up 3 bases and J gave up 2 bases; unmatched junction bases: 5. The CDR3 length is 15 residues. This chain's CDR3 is CASSYGLAVTYEQYF. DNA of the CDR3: TGCGCCAGCAGCTATGGACTAGCGGTAACCTACGAGCAGTACTTC. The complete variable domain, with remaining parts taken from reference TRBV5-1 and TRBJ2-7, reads KAGVTQTPRYLIKTRGQQVTLSCSPISGHRSVSWYQQTPGQGLQFLFEYFSETQRNKGNFPGRFSGRQFSNSRSEMNVSTLELGDSALYLCASSYGLAVTYEQYFGPGTRLTVT.

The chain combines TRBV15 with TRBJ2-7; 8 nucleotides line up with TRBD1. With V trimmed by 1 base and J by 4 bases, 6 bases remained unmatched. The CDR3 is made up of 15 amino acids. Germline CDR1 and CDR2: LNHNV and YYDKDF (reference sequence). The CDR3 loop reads CATSRVPRGPYEQYF. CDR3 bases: TGTGCCACCAGCAGAGTTCCCAGGGGGCCTTACGAGCAGTACTTC.

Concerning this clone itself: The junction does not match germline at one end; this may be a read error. The CDR3 sequence: CASSDSSQAAANEQFF. The CDR3 DNA is TGTGCCAGCAGCGACTCGAGTCAGGCAGCAGCCAATGAGCAGTTCTTC. V is TRBV6-4 and J is TRBJ2-1; unclear D gene. CDR1 and CDR2 from the germline V gene are MRHNA and SNTAGT. The CDR3 extends over 16 amino acids.

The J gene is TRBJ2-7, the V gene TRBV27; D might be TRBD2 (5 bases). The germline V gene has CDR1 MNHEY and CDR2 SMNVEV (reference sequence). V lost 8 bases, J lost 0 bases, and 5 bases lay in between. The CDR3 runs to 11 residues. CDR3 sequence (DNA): TGTGCCAGCGGAGGCTCCTACGAGCAGTACTTC. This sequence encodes CASGGSYEQYF.

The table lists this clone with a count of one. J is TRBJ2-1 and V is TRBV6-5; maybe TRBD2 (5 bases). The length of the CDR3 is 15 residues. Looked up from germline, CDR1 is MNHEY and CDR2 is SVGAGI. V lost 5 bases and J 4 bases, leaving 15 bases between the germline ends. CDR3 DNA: TGTGCCAGCAGTAACGTGGTGGGAGTATACAATGAGCAGTTCTTC. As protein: CASSNVVGVYNEQFF.

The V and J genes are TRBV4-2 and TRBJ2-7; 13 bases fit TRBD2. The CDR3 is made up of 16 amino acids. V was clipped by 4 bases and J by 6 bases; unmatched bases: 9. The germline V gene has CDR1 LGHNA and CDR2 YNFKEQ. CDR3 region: CASSRIGLAGAPEQYF. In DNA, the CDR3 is TGTGCCAGCAGCCGGATCGGACTAGCGGGAGCGCCCGAGCAGTACTTC.

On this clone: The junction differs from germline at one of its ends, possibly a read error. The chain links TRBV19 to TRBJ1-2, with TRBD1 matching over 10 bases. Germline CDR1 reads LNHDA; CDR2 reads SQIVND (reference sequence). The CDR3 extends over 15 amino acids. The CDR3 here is CANSRVGTGDYGYTF. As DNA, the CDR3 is TGTGCCAATAGTAGGGTCGGGACAGGGGACTATGGCTACACCTTC.

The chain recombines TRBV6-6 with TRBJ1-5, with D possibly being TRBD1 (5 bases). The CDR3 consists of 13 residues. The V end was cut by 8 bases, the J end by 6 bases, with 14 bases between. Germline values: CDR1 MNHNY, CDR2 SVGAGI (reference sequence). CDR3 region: CASGGGGTQPQHF. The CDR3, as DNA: TGTGCCAGCGGGGGGGGAGGGACTCAGCCCCAGCATTTT.

In DNA, the CDR3 is TGTGCCAGCAGTTGGAGCTCTGGAAACACCATATATTTT. The encoded protein is CASSWSSGNTIYF. J is TRBJ1-3 and V is TRBV6-5; D not certain. The V gene's germline CDR1 is MNHEY and CDR2 SVGAGI. There are 13 residues in the CDR3. Trimming left V 4 bases short and J 0 bases short, with 4 bases between.

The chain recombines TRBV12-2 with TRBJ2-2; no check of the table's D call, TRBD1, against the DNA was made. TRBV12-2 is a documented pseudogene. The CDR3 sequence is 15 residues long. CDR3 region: CASRFSTGADGELFF. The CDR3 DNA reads TGTGCAAGTCGCTTCTCGACTGGGGCGGACGGGGAGCTGTTTTTT.

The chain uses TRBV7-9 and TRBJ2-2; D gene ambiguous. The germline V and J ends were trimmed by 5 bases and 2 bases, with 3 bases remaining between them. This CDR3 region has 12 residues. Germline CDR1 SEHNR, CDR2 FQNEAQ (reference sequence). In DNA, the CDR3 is TGTGCCAGCAGCCTCAACACCGGGGAGCTGTTTTTT. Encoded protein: CASSLNTGELFF.

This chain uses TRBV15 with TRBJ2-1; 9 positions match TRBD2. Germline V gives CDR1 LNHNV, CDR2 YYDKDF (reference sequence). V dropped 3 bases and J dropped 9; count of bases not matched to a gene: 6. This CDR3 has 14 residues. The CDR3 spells CATSRGLAGGEQFF. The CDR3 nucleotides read TGTGCCACCAGCAGGGGACTAGCTGGTGGTGAGCAGTTCTTC.

The CDR3 region has the DNA TGTGCCAGCAGCAGTATTCCAGGTGCAACTAATGAAAAACTGTTTTTT. Amino acid sequence: CASSSIPGATNEKLFF. The J gene is TRBJ1-4, the V gene TRBV9; D call uncertain. Germline V gene data show CDR1 as SGDLS and CDR2 as YYNGEE. The CDR3 runs 16 residues. V was trimmed by 4 bases and J by 0 bases, leaving 13 bases between them.

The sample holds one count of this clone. For the CDR3, the DNA is TGCGCCAGCAGCGCTCAGGGGAGCCGTCTCACTGAAGCTTTCTTT. Its translation: CASSAQGSRLTEAFF. This chain connects TRBV5-1 to TRBJ1-1; tentatively, D is TRBD1 (6 bases). CDR1 SGHRS and CDR2 YFSETQ come from the germline V gene. V lost 4 bases and J lost 4, with 17 bases in between. The CDR3 is 15 amino acids.

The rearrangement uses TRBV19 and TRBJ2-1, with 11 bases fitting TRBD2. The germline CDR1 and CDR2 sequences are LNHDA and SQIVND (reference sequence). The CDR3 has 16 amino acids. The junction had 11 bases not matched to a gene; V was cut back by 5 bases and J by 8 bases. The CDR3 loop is CASSSYGGLAVYEQFF. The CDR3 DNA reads TGTGCCAGTAGTTCCTACGGGGGACTAGCGGTATATGAGCAGTTCTTC.